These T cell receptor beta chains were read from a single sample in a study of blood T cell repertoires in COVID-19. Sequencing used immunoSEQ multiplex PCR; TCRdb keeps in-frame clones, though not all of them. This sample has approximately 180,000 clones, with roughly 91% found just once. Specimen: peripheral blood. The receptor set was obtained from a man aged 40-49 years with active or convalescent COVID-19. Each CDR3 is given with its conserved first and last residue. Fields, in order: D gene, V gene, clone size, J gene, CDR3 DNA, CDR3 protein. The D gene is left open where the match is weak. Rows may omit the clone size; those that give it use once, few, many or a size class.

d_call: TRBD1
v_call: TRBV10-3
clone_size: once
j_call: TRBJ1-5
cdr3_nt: TGTGCCATCAGCCCAGGGGGTGGTAATCAGCCCCAGCATTTT
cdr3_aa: CAISPGGGNQPQHF

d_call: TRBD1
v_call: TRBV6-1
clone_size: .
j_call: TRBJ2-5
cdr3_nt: TGTGCCAGCAGTGAGCGTAGACAGGGGGGACGAGAGACCCAGTACTTC
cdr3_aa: CASSERRQGGRETQYF

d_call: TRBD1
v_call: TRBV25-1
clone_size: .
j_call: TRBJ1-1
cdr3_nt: TGTGCCAGCAGTGAATCCTGGACAGGAGATATGAACACTGAAGCTTTCTTT
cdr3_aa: CASSESWTGDMNTEAFF

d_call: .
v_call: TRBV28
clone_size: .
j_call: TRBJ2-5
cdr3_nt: TGTGCCAGCAGTTTTCGGGGGAGAAGTTTTCAAGAGACCCAGTACTTC
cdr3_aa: CASSFRGRSFQETQYF

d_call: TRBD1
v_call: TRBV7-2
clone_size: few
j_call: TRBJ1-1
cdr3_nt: TGTGCCAGCAGCTTTTCCAGGGGGTTTAACACTGAAGCTTTCTTT
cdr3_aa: CASSFSRGFNTEAFF

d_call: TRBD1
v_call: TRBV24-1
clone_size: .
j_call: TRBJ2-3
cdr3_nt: TGTGCCACCGGGGGCGAGACAGGGGATCTTGGTACGCAGTATTTT
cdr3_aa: CATGGETGDLGTQYF

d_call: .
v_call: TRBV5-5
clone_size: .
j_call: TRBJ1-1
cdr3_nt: TGTGCCAGCAGCTTTGGCAGACTCCTTACGAACACTGAAGCTTTCTTT
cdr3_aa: CASSFGRLLTNTEAFF

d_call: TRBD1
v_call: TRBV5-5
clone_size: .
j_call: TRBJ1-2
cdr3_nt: TGTGCCAGCAGCTTGGCGGGGGACAGGGCCTATGGCTACACCTTC
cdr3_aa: CASSLAGDRAYGYTF

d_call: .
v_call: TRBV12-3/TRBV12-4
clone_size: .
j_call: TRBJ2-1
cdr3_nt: TGTGCCAGCAGTTTTCGGACTCGGAATGAGCAGTTCTTC
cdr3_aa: CASSFRTRNEQFF

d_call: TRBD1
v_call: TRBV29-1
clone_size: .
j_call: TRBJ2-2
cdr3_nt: TGCAGCGTCCAGAGACAGGGGGCCGGGACCGGGGAGCTGTTTTTT
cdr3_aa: CSVQRQGAGTGELFF

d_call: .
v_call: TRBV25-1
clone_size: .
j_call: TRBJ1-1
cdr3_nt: TGTGCCAGCAGGGACAGACTGAACACTGAAGCTTTCTTT
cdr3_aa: CASRDRLNTEAFF

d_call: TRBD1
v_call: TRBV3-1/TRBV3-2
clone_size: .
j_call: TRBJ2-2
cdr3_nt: TGTGCCAGCAGTCGACAGGGGGGTATCACCGGGGAGCTGTTTTTT
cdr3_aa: CASSRQGGITGELFF

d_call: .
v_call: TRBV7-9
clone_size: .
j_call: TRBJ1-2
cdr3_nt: TGTGCCAGCAGACCCGCCGGAGGGAACGGCTACACCTTC
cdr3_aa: CASRPAGGNGYTF

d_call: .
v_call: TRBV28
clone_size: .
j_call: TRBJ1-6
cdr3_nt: TGTGCCAGCAGTTTAATTATAAGCCTACTGTCACCCCTCCACTTT
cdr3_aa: CASSLIISLLSPLHF

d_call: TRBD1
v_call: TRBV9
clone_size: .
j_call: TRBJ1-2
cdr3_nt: TGTGCCAGCAGCGCTACTCAGACAGGGGGCGCGAGCTATGGCTACACCTTC
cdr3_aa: CASSATQTGGASYGYTF

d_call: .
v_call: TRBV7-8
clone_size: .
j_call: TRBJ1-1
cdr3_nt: TGTGCCAGCAGCGCCAGGACAGTGAACACTGAAGCTTTCTTT
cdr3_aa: CASSARTVNTEAFF

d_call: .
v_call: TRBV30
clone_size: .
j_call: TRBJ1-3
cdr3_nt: TGTGCCTGGAGCAAAGGCGGGGGAAACGGAAACACCATATATTTT
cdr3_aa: CAWSKGGGNGNTIYF

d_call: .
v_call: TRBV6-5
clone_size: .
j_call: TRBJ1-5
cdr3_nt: TGTGCCAGCAGTCCTTATAGCAATCAGCCCCAGCATTTT
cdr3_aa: CASSPYSNQPQHF

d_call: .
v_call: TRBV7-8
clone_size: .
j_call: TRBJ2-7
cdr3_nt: TGTGCCAGCAGCTTAGGAGTCTACGAGCAGTACTTC
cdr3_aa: CASSLGVYEQYF

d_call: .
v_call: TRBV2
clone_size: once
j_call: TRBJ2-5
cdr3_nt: TGTGCCAGCAGTACAATTCCCCGGGTGGAGACCCAGTACTTC
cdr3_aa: CASSTIPRVETQYF

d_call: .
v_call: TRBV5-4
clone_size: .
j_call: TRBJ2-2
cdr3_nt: TGTGCCAGCAGCTTCGGGGGACTCGCGAACACCGGGGAGCTGTTTTTT
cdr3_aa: CASSFGGLANTGELFF

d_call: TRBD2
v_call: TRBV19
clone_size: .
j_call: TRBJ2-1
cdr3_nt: TGTGCCAGTAGCCTGGGGGGAGGGCCAGTAAGCAATGAGCAGTTCTTC
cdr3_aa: CASSLGGGPVSNEQFF

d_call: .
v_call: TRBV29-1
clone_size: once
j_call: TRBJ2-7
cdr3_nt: TGCAGCGTTTCAACAGGGAGTTTACTCGACGAGCAGTACTTC
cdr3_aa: CSVSTGSLLDEQYF

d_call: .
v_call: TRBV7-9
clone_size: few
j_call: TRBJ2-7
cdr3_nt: TGTGCCAGCAGCTCCCGCACAGCCTACGAGCAGTACTTC
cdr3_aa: CASSSRTAYEQYF

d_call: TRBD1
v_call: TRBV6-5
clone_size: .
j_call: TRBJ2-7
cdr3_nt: TGTGCCAGCAGTTACGGACAGGGGGCTTATCGGGAGCAGTACTTC
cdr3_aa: CASSYGQGAYREQYF

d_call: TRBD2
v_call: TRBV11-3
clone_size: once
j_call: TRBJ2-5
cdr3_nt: TGTGCCAGCAGCCCGCTCCGGCTAGCGGGGAACCAAGAGACCCAGTACTTC
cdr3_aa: CASSPLRLAGNQETQYF

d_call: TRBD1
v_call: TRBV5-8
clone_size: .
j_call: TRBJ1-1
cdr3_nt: TGTGCCAGCAGCTTGGCGGGACAGGCAAACACTGAAGCTTTCTTT
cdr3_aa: CASSLAGQANTEAFF

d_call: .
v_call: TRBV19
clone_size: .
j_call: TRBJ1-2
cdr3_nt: TGTGCCAGTAGTATCGACACGAACTATGGCTACACCTTC
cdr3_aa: CASSIDTNYGYTF

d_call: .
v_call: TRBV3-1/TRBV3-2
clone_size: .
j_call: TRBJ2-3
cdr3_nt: TGTGCCAGCAGCCCTGATCCTGTACAGGGCACAGATACGCAGTATTTT
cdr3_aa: CASSPDPVQGTDTQYF

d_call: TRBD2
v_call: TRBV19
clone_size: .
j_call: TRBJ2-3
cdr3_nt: TGTGCCAGTAGTATTGGCGGGGGGGGTACAGATACGCAGTATTTT
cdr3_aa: CASSIGGGGTDTQYF

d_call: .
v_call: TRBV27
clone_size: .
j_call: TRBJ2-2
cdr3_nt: TGTGCCAGCAGTTTAAGGGACACTAACACCGGGGAGCTGTTTTTT
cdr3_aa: CASSLRDTNTGELFF

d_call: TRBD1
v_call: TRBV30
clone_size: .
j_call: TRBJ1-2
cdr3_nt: TGTGCCTGGAGTGTAGCAGGGGGGAGTGGCTACACCTTC
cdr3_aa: CAWSVAGGSGYTF

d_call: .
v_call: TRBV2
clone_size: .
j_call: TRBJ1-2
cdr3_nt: TGTGCCAGCAGTGAAGGAGCAGGTCTCAAGTACACCTTC
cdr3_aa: CASSEGAGLKYTF

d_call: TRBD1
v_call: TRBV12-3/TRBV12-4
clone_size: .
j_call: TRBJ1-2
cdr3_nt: TGTGCCAGCAGTTTAGGGACAGGGCTCGGCTACACCTTC
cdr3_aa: CASSLGTGLGYTF

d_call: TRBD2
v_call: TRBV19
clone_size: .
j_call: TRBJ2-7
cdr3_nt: TGTGCCAGTAGTTCCCTCCTGACTAGCGGGGTATACGAGCAGTACTTC
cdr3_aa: CASSSLLTSGVYEQYF

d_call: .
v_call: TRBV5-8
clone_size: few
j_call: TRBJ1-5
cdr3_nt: TGTGCCAGCAGCTTGGGGAGAACGGGGGGACAGCCCCAGCATTTT
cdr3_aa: CASSLGRTGGQPQHF

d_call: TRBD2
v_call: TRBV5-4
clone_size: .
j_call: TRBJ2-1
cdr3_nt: TGTGCCAGCAGCTTCTCAGCGGGGCGGGCGAGCTCCTACAATGAGCAGTTCTTC
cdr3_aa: CASSFSAGRASSYNEQFF

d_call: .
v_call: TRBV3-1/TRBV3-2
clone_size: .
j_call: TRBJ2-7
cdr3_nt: TGTGCCAGCAGCCAAACGAGGGATTTAGTCTACGAGCAGTACTTC
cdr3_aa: CASSQTRDLVYEQYF

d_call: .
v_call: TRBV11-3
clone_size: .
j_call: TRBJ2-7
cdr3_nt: TGTGCCAGCAGCGGTCGTGGGGTCCCGGGGGACTACGAGCAGTACTTC
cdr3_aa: CASSGRGVPGDYEQYF

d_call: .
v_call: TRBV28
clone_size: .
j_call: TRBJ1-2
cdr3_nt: TGTGCCAGCAGTTTACCACAGGTACCCTATGGCTACACCTTC
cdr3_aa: CASSLPQVPYGYTF

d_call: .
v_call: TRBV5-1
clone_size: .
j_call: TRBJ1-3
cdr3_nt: TGCGCCAGCAGGTTCGGCTCTGGAAACACCATATATTTT
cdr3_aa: CASRFGSGNTIYF

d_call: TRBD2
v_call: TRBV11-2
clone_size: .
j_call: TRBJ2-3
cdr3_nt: TGTGCCAGCAGCGCCGCTAGCGGGGGGGTGTCCGGGACAGATACGCAGTATTTT
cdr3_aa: CASSAASGGVSGTDTQYF

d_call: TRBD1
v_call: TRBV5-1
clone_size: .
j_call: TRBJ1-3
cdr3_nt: TGCGCCAGCAGTAAAGCCGGGACAGGGGATGGAAACACCATATATTTT
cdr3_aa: CASSKAGTGDGNTIYF

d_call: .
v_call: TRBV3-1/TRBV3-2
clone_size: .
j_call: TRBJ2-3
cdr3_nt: TGTGCCAGCAGCCATATCGGGGGAACGACTAGCACAGATACGCAGTATTTT
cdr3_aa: CASSHIGGTTSTDTQYF

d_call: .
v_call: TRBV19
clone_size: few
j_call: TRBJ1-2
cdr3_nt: TGTGCCAGTAGTATCCGGGGGAATTTCTATGGCTACACCTTC
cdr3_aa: CASSIRGNFYGYTF

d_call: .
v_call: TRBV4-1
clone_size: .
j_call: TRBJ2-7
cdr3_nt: TGCGCCAGCAGCCAAGATCTGGGGACACACTCCTACGAGCAGTACTTC
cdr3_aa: CASSQDLGTHSYEQYF

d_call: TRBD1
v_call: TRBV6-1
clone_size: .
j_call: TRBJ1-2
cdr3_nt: TGTGCCAGCAGTGAACAAGGTGGGACAGGGCACTCCCGTGGCTACACCTTC
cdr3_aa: CASSEQGGTGHSRGYTF

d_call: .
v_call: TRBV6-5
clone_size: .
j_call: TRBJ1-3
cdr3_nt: TGTGCCAGCAGTTACGATAATACCCGGCGGGGAAACACCATATATTTT
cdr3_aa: CASSYDNTRRGNTIYF

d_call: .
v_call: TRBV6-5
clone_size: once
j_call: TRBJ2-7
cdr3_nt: TGTGCCAGCAGGGGGGGACAGAGTTTTTACGAGCAGTACTTC
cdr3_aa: CASRGGQSFYEQYF

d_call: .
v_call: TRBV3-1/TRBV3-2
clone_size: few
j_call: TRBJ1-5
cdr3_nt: TGTGCCAGCAGCCAGGTGGGCCAGCCCCAGCATTTT
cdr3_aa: CASSQVGQPQHF

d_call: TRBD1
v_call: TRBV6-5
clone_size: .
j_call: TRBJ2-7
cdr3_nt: TGTGCCAGCAGTCCCGCGGGACAGGGCTCCTACGAGCAGTACTTC
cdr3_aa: CASSPAGQGSYEQYF

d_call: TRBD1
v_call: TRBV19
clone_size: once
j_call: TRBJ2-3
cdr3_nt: TGTGCCAGTAGCTCCCCCGGGACAGGGTCGACAGATACGCAGTATTTT
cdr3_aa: CASSSPGTGSTDTQYF

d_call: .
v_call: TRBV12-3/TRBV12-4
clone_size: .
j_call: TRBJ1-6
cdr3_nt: TGTGCCAGCAGCCTTTATAATTCACCCCTCCACTTT
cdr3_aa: CASSLYNSPLHF

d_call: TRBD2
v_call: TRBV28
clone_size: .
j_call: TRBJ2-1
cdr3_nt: TGTGCCAGCAGTTCGCTGGGACTAGCGGGGGGTCGGTGGCACAATGAGCAGTTCTTC
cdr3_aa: CASSSLGLAGGRWHNEQFF

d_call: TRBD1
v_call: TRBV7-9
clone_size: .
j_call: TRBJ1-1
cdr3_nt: TGTGCCAGCAGCTTAGCTACGACAGGGAGTGCGAACGTGAGGGCTTTCTTT
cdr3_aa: CASSLATTGSANVRAFF

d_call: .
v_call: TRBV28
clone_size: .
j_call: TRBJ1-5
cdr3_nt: TGTGCCAGCAGTTCAGGAGGGCGTTTTCCCCAGCATTTT
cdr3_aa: CASSSGGRFPQHF

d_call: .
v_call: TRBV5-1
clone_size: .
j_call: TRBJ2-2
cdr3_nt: TGCGCCAGCAGCTTGTCTTCCGGGGAGCTGTTTTTT
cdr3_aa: CASSLSSGELFF

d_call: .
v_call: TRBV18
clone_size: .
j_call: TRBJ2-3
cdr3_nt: TGTGCCAGCTCCTATGGACAGACAGATACGCAGTATTTT
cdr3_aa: CASSYGQTDTQYF

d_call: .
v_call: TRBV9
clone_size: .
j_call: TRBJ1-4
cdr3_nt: TGTGCCAGCAGCGAAACAGCAGGGAAGGGTGAAAAACTGTTTTTT
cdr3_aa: CASSETAGKGEKLFF

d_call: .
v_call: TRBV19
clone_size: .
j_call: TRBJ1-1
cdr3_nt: TGTGCCAGTAGAACGAGGAACACTGAAGCTTTCTTT
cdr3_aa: CASRTRNTEAFF